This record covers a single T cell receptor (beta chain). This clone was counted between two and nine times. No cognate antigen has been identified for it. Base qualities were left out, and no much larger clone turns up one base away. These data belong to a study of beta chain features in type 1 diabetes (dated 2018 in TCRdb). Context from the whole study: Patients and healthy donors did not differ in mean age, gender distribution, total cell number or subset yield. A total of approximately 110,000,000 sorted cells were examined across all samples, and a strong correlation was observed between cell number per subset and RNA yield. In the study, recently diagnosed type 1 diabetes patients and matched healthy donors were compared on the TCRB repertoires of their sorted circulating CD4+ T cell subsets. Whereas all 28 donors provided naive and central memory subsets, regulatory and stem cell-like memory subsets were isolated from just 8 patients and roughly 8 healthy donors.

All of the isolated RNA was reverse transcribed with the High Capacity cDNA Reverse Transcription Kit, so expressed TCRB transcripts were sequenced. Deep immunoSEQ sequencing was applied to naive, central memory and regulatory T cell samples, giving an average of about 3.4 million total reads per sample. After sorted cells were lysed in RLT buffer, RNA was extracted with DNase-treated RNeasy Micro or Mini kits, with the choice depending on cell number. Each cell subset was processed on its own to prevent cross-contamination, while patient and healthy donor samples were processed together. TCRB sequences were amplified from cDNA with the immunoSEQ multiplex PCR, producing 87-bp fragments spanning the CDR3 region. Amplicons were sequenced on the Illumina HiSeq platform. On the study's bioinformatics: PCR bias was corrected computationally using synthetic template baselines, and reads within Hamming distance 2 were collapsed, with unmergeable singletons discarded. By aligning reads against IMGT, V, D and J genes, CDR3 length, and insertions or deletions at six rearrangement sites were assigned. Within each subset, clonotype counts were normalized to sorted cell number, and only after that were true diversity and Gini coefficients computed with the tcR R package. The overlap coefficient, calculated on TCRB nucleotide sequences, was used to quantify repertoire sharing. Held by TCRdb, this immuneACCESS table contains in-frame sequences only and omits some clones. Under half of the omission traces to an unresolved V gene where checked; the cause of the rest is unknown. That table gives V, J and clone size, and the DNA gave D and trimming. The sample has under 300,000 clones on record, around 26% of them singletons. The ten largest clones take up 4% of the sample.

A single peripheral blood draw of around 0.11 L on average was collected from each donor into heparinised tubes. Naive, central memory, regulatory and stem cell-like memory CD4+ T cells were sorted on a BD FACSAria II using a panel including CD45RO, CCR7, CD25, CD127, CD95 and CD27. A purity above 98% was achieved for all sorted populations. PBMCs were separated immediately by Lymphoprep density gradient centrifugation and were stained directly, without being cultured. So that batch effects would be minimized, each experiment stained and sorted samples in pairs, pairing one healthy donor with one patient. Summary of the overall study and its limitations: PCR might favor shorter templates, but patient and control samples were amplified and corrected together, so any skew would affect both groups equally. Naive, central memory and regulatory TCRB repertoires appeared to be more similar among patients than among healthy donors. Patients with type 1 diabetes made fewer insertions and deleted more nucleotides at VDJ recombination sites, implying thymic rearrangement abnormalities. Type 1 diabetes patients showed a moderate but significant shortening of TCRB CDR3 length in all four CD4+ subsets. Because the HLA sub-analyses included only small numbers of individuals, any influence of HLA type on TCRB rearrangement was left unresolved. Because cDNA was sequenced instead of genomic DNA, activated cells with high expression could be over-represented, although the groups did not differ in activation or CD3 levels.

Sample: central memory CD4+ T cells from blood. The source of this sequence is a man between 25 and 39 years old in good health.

The CDR3 region: CASGSGRVTQYF. The nucleotide sequence is given as TGTGCCAGTGGCAGCGGGAGAGTGACCCAGTACTTC. The chain is made from TRBV14 and TRBJ2-5, and TRBD2 aligns with 8 junction nucleotides. The CDR3 starts with the cysteine, ends with the phenylalanine, and has 12 residues. The read is trimmed to its CDR3 DNA, 36 bases read in frame from base 1. From a lookup of the germline V gene, CDR1 and CDR2 are SGHDN and FVKESK. Germline trimming amounts to 9 bases on V and 7 bases on J, with 7 as the count of junction bases outside the gene matches. Extended through the reference TRBV14 and TRBJ2-5 proteins, this CDR3 yields the full variable domain: EAGVTQFPSHSVIEKGQTVTLRCDPISGHDNLYWYRRVMGKEIKFLLHFVKESKQDESGMPNNRFLAERTGGTYSTLKVQPAELEDSGVYFCASGSGRVTQYFGPGTRLLVL.